The source of this T cell receptor beta chain is a study of vaccination effects on CD4 cells after COVID-19. Background on the study: Before sequencing, viral peptide pools were used by the ViraFEST assay to expand antigen-specific CD4+ T cells.

This CDR3 is built from 15 residues. The ends lost 6 bases at V and 4 bases at J; junction bases unmatched: 12. Germline CDR1 reads MDHEN; CDR2 reads SYDVKM. This clone was counted a few times. Its specificity is unknown. At the end of about ten days of culture, CD4+ T cells were isolated. According to PCR results, the person was infected with SARS-CoV-2 between March and December 2020. The cohort was immunized with two doses of either the BNT162b2 or mRNA-1273 vaccine. Sequencing used immunoSEQ multiplex PCR; TCRdb keeps in-frame clones, though not all of them. This table has tens of thousands of clones, about 75% appearing once.

The source is a human donor who had a prior SARS-CoV-2 infection. The chain has TRBV28 and TRBJ2-7, with 7 bases matching TRBD2. The material sequenced was CD4+ T cells from PBMCs cultured without peptide, taken after COVID-19 vaccination. Here the CDR3 reads CASSPEGGRGYEQYF. CDR3 DNA: TGTGCCAGCAGCCCCGAGGGAGGGAGGGGATACGAGCAGTACTTC.